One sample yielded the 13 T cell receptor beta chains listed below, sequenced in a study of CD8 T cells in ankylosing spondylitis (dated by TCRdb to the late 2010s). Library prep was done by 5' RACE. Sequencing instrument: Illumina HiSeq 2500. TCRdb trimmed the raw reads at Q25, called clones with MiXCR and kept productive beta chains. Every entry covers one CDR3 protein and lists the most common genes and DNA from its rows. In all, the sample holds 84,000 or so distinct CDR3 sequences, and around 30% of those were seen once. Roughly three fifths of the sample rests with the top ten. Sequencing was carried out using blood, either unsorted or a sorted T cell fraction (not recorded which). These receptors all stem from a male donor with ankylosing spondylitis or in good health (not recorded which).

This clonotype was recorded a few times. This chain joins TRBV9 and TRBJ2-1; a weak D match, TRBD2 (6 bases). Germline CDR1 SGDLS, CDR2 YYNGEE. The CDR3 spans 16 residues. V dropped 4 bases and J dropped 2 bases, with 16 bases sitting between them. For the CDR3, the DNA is TGTGCCAGCAGCCCGATGGGAGCGGGCACCTACAATGAGCAGTTCTTC. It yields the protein CASSPMGAGTYNEQFF.

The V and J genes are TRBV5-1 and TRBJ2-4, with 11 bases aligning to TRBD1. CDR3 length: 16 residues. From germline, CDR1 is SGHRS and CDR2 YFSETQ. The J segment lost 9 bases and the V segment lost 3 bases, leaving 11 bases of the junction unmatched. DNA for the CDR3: TGCGCCAGCAGCTACGGAGGACAGGGGGCTTTCGGCATTCAGTACTTC. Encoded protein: CASSYGGQGAFGIQYF.

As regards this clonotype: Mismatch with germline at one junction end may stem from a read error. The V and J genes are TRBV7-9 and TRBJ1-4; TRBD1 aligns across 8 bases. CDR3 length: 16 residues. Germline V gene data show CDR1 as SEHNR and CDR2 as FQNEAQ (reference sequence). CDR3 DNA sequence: TGTGGCAGCAGACCGACAGGGGTTGGGACTAATGAAAAACTGTTTTTT. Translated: CGSRPTGVGTNEKLFF.

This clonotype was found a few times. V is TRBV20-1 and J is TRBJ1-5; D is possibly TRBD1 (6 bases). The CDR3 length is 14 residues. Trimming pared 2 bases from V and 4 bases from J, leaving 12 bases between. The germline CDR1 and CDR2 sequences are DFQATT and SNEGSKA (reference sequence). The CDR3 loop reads CSARFGGLNQPQHF. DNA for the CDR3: TGCAGTGCTAGATTTGGGGGGCTAAATCAGCCCCAGCATTTT.

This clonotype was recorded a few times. For the CDR3, the DNA is TGTGCCAGCAGCCCTCCTGCGGGAAACACCATATATTTT. The encoded protein is CASSPPAGNTIYF. V and J are TRBV9 and TRBJ1-3; no clear D. Trimming shortened V by 4 bases and J by 4 bases, and 9 bases separated the two germline ends. Germline V gene data show CDR1 as SGDLS and CDR2 as YYNGEE. The CDR3 runs to 13 residues.

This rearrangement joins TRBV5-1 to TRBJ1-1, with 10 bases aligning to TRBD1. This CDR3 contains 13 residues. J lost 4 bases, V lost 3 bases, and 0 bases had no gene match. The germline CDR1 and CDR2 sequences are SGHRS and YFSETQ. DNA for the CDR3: TGCGCCAGCAGCTGGGACAGGGGCACTGAAGCTTTCTTT. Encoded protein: CASSWDRGTEAFF. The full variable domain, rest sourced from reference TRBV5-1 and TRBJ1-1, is KAGVTQTPRYLIKTRGQQVTLSCSPISGHRSVSWYQQTPGQGLQFLFEYFSETQRNKGNFPGRFSGRQFSNSRSEMNVSTLELGDSALYLCASSWDRGTEAFFGQGTRLTVV.

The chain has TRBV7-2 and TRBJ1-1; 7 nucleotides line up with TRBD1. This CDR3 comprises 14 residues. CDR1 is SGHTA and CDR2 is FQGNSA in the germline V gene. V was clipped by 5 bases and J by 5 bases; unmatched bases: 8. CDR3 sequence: CASSAGTTGTEAFF. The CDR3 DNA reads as TGTGCCAGCAGCGCAGGGACGACAGGGACTGAAGCTTTCTTT.

The CDR3: CASSQEYRRGREANVLTF. The CDR3, as DNA: TGTGCCAGCAGCCAAGAATACCGAAGGGGAAGGGAGGCCAACGTCCTGACTTTC. The chain is built from TRBV14 and TRBJ2-6, with D tentatively TRBD1 (5 bases). V was trimmed by 0 bases and J by 6 bases, leaving 18 bases between them. Germline values: CDR1 SGHDN, CDR2 FVKESK. The CDR3 runs 18 residues. The complete variable domain, with remaining parts taken from reference TRBV14 and TRBJ2-6, reads EAGVTQFPSHSVIEKGQTVTLRCDPISGHDNLYWYRRVMGKEIKFLLHFVKESKQDESGMPNNRFLAERTGGTYSTLKVQPAELEDSGVYFCASSQEYRRGREANVLTFGAGSRLTVL.

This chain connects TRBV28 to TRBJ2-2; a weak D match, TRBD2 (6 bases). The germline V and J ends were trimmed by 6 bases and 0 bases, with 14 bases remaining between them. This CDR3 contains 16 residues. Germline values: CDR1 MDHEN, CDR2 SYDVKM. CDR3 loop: CASRAPGGSNTGELFF. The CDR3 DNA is TGTGCCAGCAGGGCCCCCGGGGGATCGAACACCGGGGAGCTGTTTTTT. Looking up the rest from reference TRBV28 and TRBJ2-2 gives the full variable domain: DVKVTQSSRYLVKRTGEKVFLECVQDMDHENMFWYRQDPGLGLRLIYFSYDVKMKEKGDIPEGYSVSREKKERFSLILESASTNQTSMYLCASRAPGGSNTGELFFGEGSRLTVL.

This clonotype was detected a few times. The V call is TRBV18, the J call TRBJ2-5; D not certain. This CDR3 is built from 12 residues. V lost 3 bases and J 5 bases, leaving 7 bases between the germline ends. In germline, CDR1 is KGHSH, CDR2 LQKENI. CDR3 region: CASSPVRETQYF. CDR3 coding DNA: TGTGCCAGCTCACCGGTTCGGGAGACCCAGTACTTC.

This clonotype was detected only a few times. The CDR3 sequence is CSARDRLAGLWDEQYF. In DNA form, the CDR3 reads TGCAGTGCTAGAGATCGGTTAGCGGGTCTTTGGGACGAGCAGTACTTC. The chain carries TRBV20-1 and TRBJ2-7; TRBD2 agrees at 7 bases. This CDR3 is built from 16 residues. With V trimmed by 0 bases and J by 5 bases, 13 bases remained unmatched. CDR1 DFQATT and CDR2 SNEGSKA come from the germline V gene (reference sequence).

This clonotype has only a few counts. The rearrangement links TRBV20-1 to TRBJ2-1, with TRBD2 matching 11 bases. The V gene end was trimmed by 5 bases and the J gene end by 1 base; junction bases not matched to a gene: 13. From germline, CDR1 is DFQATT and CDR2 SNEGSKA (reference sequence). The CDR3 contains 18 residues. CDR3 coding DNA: TGCAGTGCTTTTTCTAGCGGGAGGCACGCCCCTTCCTACAATGAGCAGTTCTTC. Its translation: CSAFSSGRHAPSYNEQFF.

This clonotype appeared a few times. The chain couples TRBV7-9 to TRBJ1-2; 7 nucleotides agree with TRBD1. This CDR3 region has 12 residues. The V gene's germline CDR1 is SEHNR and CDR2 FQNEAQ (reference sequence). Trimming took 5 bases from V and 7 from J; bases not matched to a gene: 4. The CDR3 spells CASSLDRAGYTF. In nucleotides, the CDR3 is TGTGCCAGCAGCCTAGACAGGGCTGGCTACACCTTC.